The 12 T cell receptor beta chains below were found in one sample sequenced in a study of blood T cell repertoires in COVID-19. Generated by immunoSEQ multiplex PCR, the TCRdb table keeps only in-frame clones and is missing some. The sample has tens of thousands of clones, roughly 80% seen once. The sequencing sample was made of peripheral blood. All receptors come from a woman aged 55-69 years with acute or convalescent COVID-19.

The gene calls are TRBV29-1 and TRBJ1-5, with D uncertain. CDR1 SQVTM and CDR2 ANQGSEA come from the germline V gene. The CDR3 contains 13 residues. The ends were cut back, 4 bases at V and 0 bases at J, with 7 bases in the middle. The DNA for the CDR3 is TGCAGCGTTGCCGGGAATAGCAATCAGCCCCAGCATTTT. It encodes CSVAGNSNQPQHF. The full variable domain, its missing parts supplied by reference TRBV29-1 and TRBJ1-5, is SAVISQKPSRDICQRGTSLTIQCQVDSQVTMMFWYRQQPGQSLTLIATANQGSEATYESGFVIDKFPISRPNLTFSTLTVSNMSPEDSSIYLCSVAGNSNQPQHFGDGTRLSIL.

The chain has TRBV12-5 and TRBJ1-3; a possible D gene is TRBD1 (6 bases). The germline CDR1 and CDR2 sequences are LGHNT and FRNRAP. Between the trimmed V and J ends, which lost 6 bases and 1 base, there was a span of 16 bases. This CDR3 has 16 amino acids. CDR3 nucleotide sequence: TGTGCTAGTGGAAAGGACAGTCGATCGTCTGGAAACACCATATATTTT. Translation gives CASGKDSRSSGNTIYF.

In this sample, this clone turned up once. J is TRBJ1-5 and V is TRBV5-1; D call uncertain. The CDR3 extends over 14 amino acids. Germline V CDR1 and CDR2: SGHRS, YFSETQ. The V and J ends lost 0 bases and 2 bases respectively, with 6 bases between them. CDR3 DNA: TGCGCCAGCAGCTTGGATCCCGGCAATCAGCCCCAGCATTTT. Translating it yields CASSLDPGNQPQHF.

The rearrangement joins TRBV5-1 to TRBJ1-2, with 9 bases matching TRBD1. Germline CDR1 and CDR2: SGHRS and YFSETQ. Trimming cost V 4 bases and J 6 bases; bases outside gene matches: 10. The CDR3 has 15 residues. The CDR3 DNA is TGCGCCAGCAGCCGGGGACAGGGCCTTATGGATGGCTACACCTTC. Its translation is CASSRGQGLMDGYTF. Based on the CDR3 plus reference TRBV5-1 and TRBJ1-2, the full variable domain is KAGVTQTPRYLIKTRGQQVTLSCSPISGHRSVSWYQQTPGQGLQFLFEYFSETQRNKGNFPGRFSGRQFSNSRSEMNVSTLELGDSALYLCASSRGQGLMDGYTFGSGTRLTVV.

The chain carries TRBV19 and TRBJ1-1, with 10 bases identical to TRBD1. CDR3 length: 14 residues. With V trimmed by 3 bases and J by 5 bases, 3 bases remained unmatched. Per germline, CDR1 LNHDA and CDR2 SQIVND (reference sequence). The CDR3: CASSIDRGLTEAFF. For the CDR3, the DNA is TGTGCCAGTAGTATTGACAGGGGGCTTACTGAAGCTTTCTTT. The full variable domain, rest sourced from reference TRBV19 and TRBJ1-1, is DGGITQSPKYLFRKEGQNVTLSCEQNLNHDAMYWYRQDPGQGLRLIYYSQIVNDFQKGDIAEGYSVSREKKESFPLTVTSAQKNPTAFYLCASSIDRGLTEAFFGQGTRLTVV.

The rearrangement links TRBV5-4 to TRBJ2-3; D unresolved. V was clipped by 2 bases and J by 3 bases, with 7 bases between them. This CDR3 contains 13 residues. CDR1 and CDR2 (germline): SGHNT, YYREEE (reference sequence). This CDR3 is CASSFLGTDTQYF. The CDR3 DNA reads as TGTGCCAGCAGCTTTCTAGGAACAGATACGCAGTATTTT.

The chain is built from TRBV19 and TRBJ1-5; possible D gene TRBD1, 5 bases. The germline V gene has CDR1 LNHDA and CDR2 SQIVND (reference sequence). Trimming stripped 7 bases from V and 4 bases from J, with 11 bases between. This CDR3 has 13 residues. CDR3 protein: CASNWGGNQPQHF. The CDR3 DNA reads TGTGCCAGTAACTGGGGGGGGAATCAGCCCCAGCATTTT.

The gene calls are TRBV6-5 and TRBJ1-2; D ambiguous. V lost 6 bases, J lost 8 bases, and 16 bases lay in between. CDR1 MNHEY and CDR2 SVGAGI come from the germline V gene. This CDR3 is 13 amino acids long. The CDR3 nucleotides read TGTGCCAGCAGCAACGGGTTAAGGGAGGGCTACACCTTC. Protein product: CASSNGLREGYTF.

The chain is built from TRBV29-1 and TRBJ2-1; 7 bases agree with TRBD1. The germline gives CDR1 SQVTM, CDR2 ANQGSEA. V lost 5 bases to trimming and J lost 2 bases; unmatched junction nucleotides: 3. The CDR3 extends over 13 amino acids. The CDR3 nucleotides are TGCAGCGTTCGTGGGACAGCCTACAATGAGCAGTTCTTC. Its translation: CSVRGTAYNEQFF.

The chain is built from TRBV6-1 and TRBJ1-5, with D unresolved. Trimming removed 4 bases from V and 0 bases from J, with 13 bases in between. Germline V gene sequence: CDR1 MNHNS, CDR2 SASEGT. The CDR3 length is 16 residues. The CDR3 coding sequence is TGTGCCAGCAGTGTTTTTCACAGAGATAGCAATCAGCCCCAGCATTTT. Translated, it gives CASSVFHRDSNQPQHF.

The gene calls are TRBV10-1 and TRBJ2-2; 13 bases line up with TRBD2. This CDR3 comprises 17 residues. From germline, CDR1 is WNHNN and CDR2 SYGVQD (reference sequence). J lost 2 bases, V lost 6 bases, and 6 bases had no gene match. The CDR3 DNA reads as TGCGCCAGCAGCCCCGGACTAGCGGGGGAAAACACCGGGGAGCTGTTTTTT. Translated: CASSPGLAGENTGELFF.

The rearrangement joins TRBV6-1 to TRBJ1-2; no firm D call. Germline CDR1 reads MNHNS; CDR2 reads SASEGT. Trimming removed 2 bases from V and 2 bases from J, with 12 bases in between. The CDR3 is 15 amino acids. The chain's CDR3 is CASSEIARGNYGYTF. The CDR3 nucleotides read TGTGCCAGCAGTGAAATTGCACGAGGGAACTATGGCTACACCTTC.